This T cell receptor (beta chain) was observed in a study of blood T cell repertoires in COVID-19. Across the study: The samples span acute and convalescent COVID-19 from the United States, Italy and Spain. T cells, B-cell-depleted T cells, or PBMCs provided the cDNA or gDNA that served as material.

Study processing details: Amplification of reference gene primers was used by the study to estimate nucleated cell counts. Clones were sequenced by immunoSEQ multiplex PCR, and TCRdb holds only the in-frame ones, with some missing. That table is the source of V, J and clone size, and D and trimming were worked out from the DNA. The table lists about 670,000 clones, about 87% of them singletons. This clone was found once. CDR3 length equals 15 residues. Deletions cut 2 bases from V and 1 base from J, with 14 bases between. Germline V gene lookup returns CDR1 GTSNPN and CDR2 SVGIG (reference sequence). The chain employs TRBV30 and TRBJ1-1; possible D gene TRBD1, 5 bases. The sequencing input was peripheral blood. This TCR was recovered from a woman aged 18-29 years with acute or convalescent COVID-19. The CDR3, as DNA: TGTGCCTGGAGTAAACCGGGACTCAAGAACACTGAAGCTTTCTTT. Protein sequence: CAWSKPGLKNTEAFF.